The clone carrying this T cell receptor beta chain was detected once. Profiling relied on immunoSEQ multiplex PCR, and the TCRdb table lists in-frame clones only, not all of them. The repertoire has under 130,000 clones, approximately 90% of them found once; the top ten carry 19%. The CDR3 is 16 residues long. V was pared by 0 bases and J by 6 bases, with 16 bases between. CDR1 and CDR2 (germline): MNHEY, SVGAGI. These data come from a study of control samples from healthy donors and cancer patients. Source material: PBMCs. This receptor was taken from a man aged 60 to 69 with lung cancer. This chain links TRBV6-5 with TRBJ2-3; tentatively, D is TRBD2 (5 bases). Here the CDR3 DNA reads TGTGCCAGCAGTTACTCGGCTGGAGGTCCAGATGATACGCAGTATTTT. Translation: CASSYSAGGPDDTQYF.